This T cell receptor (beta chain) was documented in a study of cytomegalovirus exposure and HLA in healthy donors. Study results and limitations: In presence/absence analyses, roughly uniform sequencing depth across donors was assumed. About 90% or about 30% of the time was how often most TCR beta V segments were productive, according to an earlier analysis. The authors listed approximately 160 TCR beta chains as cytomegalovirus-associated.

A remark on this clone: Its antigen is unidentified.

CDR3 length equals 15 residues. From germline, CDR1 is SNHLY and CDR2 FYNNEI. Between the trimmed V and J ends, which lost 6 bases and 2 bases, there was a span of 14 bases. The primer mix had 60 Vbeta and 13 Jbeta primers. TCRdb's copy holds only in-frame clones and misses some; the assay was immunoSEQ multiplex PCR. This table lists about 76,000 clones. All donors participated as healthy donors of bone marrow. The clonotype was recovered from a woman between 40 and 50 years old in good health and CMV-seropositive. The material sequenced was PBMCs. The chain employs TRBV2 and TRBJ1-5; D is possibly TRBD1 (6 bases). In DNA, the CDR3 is TGTGCCAGCAGCGACCTAGGACAGCGCAATCAGCCCCAGCATTTT. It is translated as CASSDLGQRNQPQHF.